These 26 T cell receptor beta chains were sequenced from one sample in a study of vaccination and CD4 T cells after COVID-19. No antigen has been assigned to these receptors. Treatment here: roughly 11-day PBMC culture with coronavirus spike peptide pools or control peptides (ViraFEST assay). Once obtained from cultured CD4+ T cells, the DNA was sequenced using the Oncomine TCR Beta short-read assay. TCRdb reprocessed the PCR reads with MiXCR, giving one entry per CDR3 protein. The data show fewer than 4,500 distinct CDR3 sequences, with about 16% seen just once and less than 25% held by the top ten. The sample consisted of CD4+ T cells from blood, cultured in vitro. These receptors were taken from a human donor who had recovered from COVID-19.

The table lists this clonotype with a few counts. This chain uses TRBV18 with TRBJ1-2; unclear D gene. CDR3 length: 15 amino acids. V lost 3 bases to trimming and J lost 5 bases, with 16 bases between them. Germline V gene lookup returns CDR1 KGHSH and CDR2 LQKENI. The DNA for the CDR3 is TGTGCCAGCTCACCCGAACCGGACGGATCTTATGGCTACACCTTC. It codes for CASSPEPDGSYGYTF.

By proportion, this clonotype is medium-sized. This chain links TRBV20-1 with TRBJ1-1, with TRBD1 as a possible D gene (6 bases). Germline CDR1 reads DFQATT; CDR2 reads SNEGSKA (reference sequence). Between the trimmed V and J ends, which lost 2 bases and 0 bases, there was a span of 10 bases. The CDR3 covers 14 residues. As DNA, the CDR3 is TGCAGTGCTAGAAAGGGGACACTGAACACTGAAGCTTTCTTT. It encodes CSARKGTLNTEAFF.

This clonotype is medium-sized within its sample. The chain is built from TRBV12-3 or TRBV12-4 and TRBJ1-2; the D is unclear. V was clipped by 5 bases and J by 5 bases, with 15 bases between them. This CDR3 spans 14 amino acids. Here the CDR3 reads CASSRLLSGYGYTF. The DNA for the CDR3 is TGTGCCAGCAGTAGGCTTTTGTCAGGTTATGGCTACACCTTC.

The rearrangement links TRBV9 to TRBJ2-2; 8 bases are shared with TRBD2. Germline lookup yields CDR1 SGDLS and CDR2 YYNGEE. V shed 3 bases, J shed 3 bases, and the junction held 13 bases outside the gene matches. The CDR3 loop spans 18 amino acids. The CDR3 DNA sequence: TGTGCCAGCAGCGGAGCAAGGTGGGGACTAGACCACACCGGGGAGCTGTTTTTT. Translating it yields CASSGARWGLDHTGELFF.

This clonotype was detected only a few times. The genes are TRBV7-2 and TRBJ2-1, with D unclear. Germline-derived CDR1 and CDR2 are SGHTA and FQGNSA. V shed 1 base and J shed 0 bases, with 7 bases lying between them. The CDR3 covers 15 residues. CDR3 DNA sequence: TGTGCCAGCAGCTTAGATGGTGGCTCCTACAATGAGCAGTTCTTC. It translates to CASSLDGGSYNEQFF.

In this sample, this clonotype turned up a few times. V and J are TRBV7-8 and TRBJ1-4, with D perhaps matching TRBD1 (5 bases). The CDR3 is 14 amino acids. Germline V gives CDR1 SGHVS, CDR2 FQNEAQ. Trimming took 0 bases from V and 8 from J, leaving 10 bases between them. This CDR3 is CASSLAGRGEKLFF. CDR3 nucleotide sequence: TGTGCCAGCAGCTTAGCAGGGCGGGGCGAAAAACTGTTTTTT. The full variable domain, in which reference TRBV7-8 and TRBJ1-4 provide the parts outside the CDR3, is GAGVSQSPRYKVAKRGQDVALRCDPISGHVSLFWYQQALGQGPEFLTYFQNEAQLDKSGLPSDRFFAERPEGSVSTLKIQRTQQEDSAVYLCASSLAGRGEKLFFGSGTQLSVL.

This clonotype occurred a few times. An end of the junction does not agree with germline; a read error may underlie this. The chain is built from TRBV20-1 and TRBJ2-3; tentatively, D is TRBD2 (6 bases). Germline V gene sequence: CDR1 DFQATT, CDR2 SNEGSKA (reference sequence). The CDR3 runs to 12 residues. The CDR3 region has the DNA TGCAGTGCTAGAGATCTCAAAGCGGCCGCGGGGTTT. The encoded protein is CSARDLKAAAGF.

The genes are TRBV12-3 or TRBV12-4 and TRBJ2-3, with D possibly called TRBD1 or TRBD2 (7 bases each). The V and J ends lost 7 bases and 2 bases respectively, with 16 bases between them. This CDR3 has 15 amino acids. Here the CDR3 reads CASIRGGRDTDTQYF. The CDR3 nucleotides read TGTGCCAGCATCAGGGGGGGACGGGACACAGATACGCAGTATTTT.

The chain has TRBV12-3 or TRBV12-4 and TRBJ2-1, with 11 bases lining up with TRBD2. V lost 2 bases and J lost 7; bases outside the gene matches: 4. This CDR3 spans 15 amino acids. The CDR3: CASSLLAGGLNEQFF. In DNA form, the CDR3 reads TGTGCCAGCAGTTTACTAGCGGGGGGTTTAAATGAGCAGTTCTTC.

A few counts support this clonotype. CDR3 in amino acids: CASSPLMESREGGYTF. The CDR3 DNA sequence: TGTGCCAGCAGTCCTCTTATGGAGTCCAGGGAGGGTGGCTACACCTTC. The V and J genes are TRBV12-3 or TRBV12-4 and TRBJ1-2, with D possibly TRBD1 on 5 matching bases. The CDR3 runs to 16 residues. V dropped 5 bases and J dropped 7 bases, with 23 bases sitting between them.

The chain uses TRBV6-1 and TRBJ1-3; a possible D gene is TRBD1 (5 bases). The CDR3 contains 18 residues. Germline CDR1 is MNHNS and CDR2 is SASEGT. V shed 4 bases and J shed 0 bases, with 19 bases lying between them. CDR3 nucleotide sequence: TGTGCCAGCAGTGCCACTATCATGGGGGGTTTCTCTGGAAACACCATATATTTT. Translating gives CASSATIMGGFSGNTIYF.

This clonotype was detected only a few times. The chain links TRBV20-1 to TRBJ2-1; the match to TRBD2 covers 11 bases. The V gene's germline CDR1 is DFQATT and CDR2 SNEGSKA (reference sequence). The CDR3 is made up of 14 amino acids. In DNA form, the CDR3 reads TGCAGCGGGGGGAAGACTAGCGGGGACAATGAGCAGTTCTTC. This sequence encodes CSGGKTSGDNEQFF.

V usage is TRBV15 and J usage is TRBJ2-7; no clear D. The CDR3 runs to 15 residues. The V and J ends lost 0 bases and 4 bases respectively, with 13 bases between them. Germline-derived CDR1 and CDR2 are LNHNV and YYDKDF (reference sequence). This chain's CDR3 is CATSRDHGDIYEQYF. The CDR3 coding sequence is TGTGCCACCAGCAGAGATCATGGGGATATTTACGAGCAGTACTTC.

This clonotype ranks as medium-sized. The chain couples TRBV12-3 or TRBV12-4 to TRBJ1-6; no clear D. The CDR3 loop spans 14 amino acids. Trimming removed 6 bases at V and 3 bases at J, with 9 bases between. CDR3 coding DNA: TGTGCCAGCAGCCCGGTCCTCTATAATTCACCCCTCCACTTT. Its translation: CASSPVLYNSPLHF.

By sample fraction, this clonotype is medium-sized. CDR3: CATSRFDATGQYNSPLHF. In DNA, the CDR3 is TGTGCCACCAGCAGATTCGACGCGACGGGACAGTATAATTCACCCCTCCACTTT. The chain carries TRBV15 and TRBJ1-6; 7 bases fit TRBD1. V dropped 2 bases and J dropped 4; count of bases not matched to a gene: 11. This CDR3 spans 18 amino acids. The germline V gene encodes CDR1 LNHNV and CDR2 YYDKDF (reference sequence). The full variable domain, its missing parts supplied by reference TRBV15 and TRBJ1-6, is DAMVIQNPRYQVTQFGKPVTLSCSQTLNHNVMYWYQQKSSQAPKLLFHYYDKDFNNEADTPDNFQSRRPNTSFCFLDIRSPGLGDTAMYLCATSRFDATGQYNSPLHFGNGTRLTVT.

This CDR3 is CASSSTGSDSPLHF. The CDR3 bases are TGCGCCAGCAGCTCGACAGGGAGTGATTCACCCCTCCACTTT. V usage is TRBV5-1 and J usage is TRBJ1-6; TRBD1 aligns across 7 bases. The germline V gene has CDR1 SGHRS and CDR2 YFSETQ. Trimming removed 3 bases from V and 8 bases from J; junction bases left unmatched: 5. The CDR3 length is 14 residues.

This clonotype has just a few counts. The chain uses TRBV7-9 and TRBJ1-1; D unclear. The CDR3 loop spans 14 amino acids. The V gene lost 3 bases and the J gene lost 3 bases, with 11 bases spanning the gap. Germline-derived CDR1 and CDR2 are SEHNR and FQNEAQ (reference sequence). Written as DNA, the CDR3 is TGTGCCAGCAGCTTCCAGTCGGGCGACACTGAAGCTTTCTTT. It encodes CASSFQSGDTEAFF.

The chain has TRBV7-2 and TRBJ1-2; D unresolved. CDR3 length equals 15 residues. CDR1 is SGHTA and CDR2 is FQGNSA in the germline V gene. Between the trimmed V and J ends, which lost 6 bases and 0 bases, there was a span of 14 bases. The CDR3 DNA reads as TGTGCCAGCAGAAGGGTTCTTCTAGCTAACTATGGCTACACCTTC. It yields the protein CASRRVLLANYGYTF.

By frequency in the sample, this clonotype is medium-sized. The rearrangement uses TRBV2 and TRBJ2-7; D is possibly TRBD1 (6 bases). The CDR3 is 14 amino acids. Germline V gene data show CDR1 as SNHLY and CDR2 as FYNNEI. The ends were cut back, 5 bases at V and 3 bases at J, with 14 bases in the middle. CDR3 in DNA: TGTGCCAGCAGTCCGGGACAACGACGCTACGAGCAGTACTTC. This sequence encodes CASSPGQRRYEQYF.

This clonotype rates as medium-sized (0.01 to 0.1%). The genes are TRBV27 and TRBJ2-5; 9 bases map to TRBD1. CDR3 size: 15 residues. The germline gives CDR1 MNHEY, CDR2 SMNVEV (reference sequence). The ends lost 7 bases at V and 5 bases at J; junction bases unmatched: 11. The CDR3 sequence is CASTGPSGTGETQYF. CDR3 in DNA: TGTGCCAGCACCGGACCCTCCGGGACAGGGGAGACCCAGTACTTC.

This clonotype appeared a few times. The CDR3 coding sequence is TGTGCCAGCAGCAGCAGGACAGGGGCGAACACCGGGGAGCTGTTTTTT. Its translation is CASSSRTGANTGELFF. The chain uses TRBV7-3 and TRBJ2-2, with 9 bases fitting TRBD1. CDR1 is SGHTA, CDR2 FQGTGA, per germline. J lost 0 bases, V lost 5 bases, and 4 bases had no gene match. This CDR3 is 16 amino acids long.

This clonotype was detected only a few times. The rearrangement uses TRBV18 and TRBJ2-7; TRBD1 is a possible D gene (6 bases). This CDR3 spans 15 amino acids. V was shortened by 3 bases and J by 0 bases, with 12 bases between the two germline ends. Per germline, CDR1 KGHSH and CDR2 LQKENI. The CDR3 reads CASSPVLDSSYEQYF. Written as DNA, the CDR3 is TGTGCCAGCTCACCGGTTTTGGACAGCTCCTACGAGCAGTACTTC.

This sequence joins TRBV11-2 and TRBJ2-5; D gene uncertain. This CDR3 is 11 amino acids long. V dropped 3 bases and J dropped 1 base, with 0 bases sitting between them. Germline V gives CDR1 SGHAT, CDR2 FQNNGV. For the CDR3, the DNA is TGTGCCAGCAGCTTCCAAGAGACCCAGTACTTC. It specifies CASSFQETQYF.

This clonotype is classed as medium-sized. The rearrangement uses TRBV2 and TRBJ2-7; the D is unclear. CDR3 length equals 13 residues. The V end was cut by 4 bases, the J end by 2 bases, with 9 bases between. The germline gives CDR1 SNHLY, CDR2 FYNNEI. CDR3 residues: CASSVGSAYEQYF. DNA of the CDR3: TGTGCCAGCAGTGTGGGCAGCGCCTACGAGCAGTACTTC.

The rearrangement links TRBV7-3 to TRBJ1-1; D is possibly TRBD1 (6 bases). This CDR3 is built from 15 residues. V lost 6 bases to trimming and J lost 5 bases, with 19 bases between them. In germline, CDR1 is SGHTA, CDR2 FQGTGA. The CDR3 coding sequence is TGTGCCAGCAGTCTCGACTCGGGGGCGGGAACTGAAGCTTTCTTT. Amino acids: CASSLDSGAGTEAFF.

The CDR3 region is CAIRSSKGSSYEQYF. The CDR3 DNA reads TGTGCCATCAGATCGTCGAAGGGGAGCTCCTACGAGCAGTACTTC. This sequence joins TRBV10-3 and TRBJ2-7; D is possibly TRBD1 or TRBD2 (5 bases each). CDR3 length: 15 amino acids. The V gene's germline CDR1 is ENHRY and CDR2 SYGVKD. The ends were cut back, 6 bases at V and 0 bases at J, with 15 bases in the middle.